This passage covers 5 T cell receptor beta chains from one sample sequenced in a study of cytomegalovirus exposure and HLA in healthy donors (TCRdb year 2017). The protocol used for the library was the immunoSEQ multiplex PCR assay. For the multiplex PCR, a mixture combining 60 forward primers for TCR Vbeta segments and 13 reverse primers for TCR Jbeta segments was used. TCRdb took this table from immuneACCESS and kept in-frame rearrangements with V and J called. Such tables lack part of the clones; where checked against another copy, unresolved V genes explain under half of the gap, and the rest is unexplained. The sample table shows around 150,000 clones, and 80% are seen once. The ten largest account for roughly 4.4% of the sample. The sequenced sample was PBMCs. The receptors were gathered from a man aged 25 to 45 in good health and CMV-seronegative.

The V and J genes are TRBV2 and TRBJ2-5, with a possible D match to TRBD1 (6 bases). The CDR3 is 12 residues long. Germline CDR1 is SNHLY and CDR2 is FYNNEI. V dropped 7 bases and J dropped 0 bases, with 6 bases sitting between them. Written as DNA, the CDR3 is TGTGCCAGCAAGGGGGACCAAGAGACCCAGTACTTC. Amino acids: CASKGDQETQYF. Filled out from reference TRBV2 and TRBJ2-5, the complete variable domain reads EPEVTQTPSHQVTQMGQEVILRCVPISNHLYFYWYRQILGQKVEFLVSFYNNEISEKSEIFDDQFSVERPDGSNFTLKIRSTKLEDSAMYFCASKGDQETQYFGPGTRLLVL.

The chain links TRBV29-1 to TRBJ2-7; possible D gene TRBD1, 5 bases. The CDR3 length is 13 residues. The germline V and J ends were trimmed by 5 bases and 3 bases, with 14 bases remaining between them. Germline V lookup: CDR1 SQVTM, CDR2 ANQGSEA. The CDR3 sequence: CSVLRTRGYEQYF. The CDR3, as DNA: TGCAGCGTTCTAAGGACACGAGGCTACGAGCAGTACTTC.

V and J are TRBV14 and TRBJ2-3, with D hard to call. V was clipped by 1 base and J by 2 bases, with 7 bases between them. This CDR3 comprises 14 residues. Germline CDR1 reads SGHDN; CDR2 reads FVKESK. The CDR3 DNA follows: TGTGCCAGCAGCCAAGGAACTTACACAGATACGCAGTATTTT. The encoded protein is CASSQGTYTDTQYF.

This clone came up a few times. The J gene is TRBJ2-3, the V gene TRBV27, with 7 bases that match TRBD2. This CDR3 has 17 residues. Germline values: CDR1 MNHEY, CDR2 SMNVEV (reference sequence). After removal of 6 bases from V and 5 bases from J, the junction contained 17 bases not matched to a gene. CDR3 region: CASSPLTGAGSVDTQYF. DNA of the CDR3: TGTGCCAGCAGCCCCTTGACTGGAGCGGGGTCGGTAGATACGCAGTATTTT.

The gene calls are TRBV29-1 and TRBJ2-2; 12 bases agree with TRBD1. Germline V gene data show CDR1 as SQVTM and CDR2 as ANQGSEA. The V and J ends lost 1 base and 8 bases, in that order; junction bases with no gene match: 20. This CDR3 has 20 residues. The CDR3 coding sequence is TGCAGCGTTGAAGTTAGGGACAGGGGGCTCCTTTTTCCCTACGCGGGGGAGCTGTTTTTT. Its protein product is CSVEVRDRGLLFPYAGELFF.